This T cell receptor (beta chain) was sequenced for a study of T cells after yellow fever vaccination (dated by TCRdb to the late 2010s). Context from the whole study: The SMART-Seq v4 Ultra Low Input RNA kit was used to prepare libraries from fractions with low cell numbers. The cohort comprised two healthy male donors, one aged 18 to 29 and one aged 30 to 40 years. Bulk PBMC replicates and cell subsets were isolated from blood drawn at multiple timepoints before and after both primary and secondary immunization. Bulk TCR alpha and beta repertoires were sequenced longitudinally to track T-cell clones before and after primary and booster YFV17D yellow fever vaccination. Results and caveats for the whole study, not just this receptor: After the booster, most clones that had expanded after primary vaccination were detected again (nearly 98% of CD4 and around nine tenths of CD8), suggesting broad maintenance of memory. A small fraction of clonotypes showed up in both the CD4 and CD8 compartments, probably as a result of convergent recombination. The secondary T-cell response was weaker than the primary response but faster, peaking on day 5 instead of day 15. Because only a couple of donors were included in the study, the extent to which the findings can be generalized is limited. Computational filtering was needed because FACS-sorted repertoires could contain abundant contaminating clonotypes from the bulk population.

This clonotype has more than one count but fewer than ten. Which antigen it targets is not known. Qualities for individual bases were not recorded, and no much larger clone is one base off. This specimen's treatment or condition label, interpreted: live attenuated yellow fever vaccine strain. At each blood-draw timepoint, two biological replicates of bulk PBMCs were obtained. PBMCs were isolated from peripheral blood using a standard Ficoll-Paque protocol. TriZol was used to extract RNA from bulk PBMCs, CD4 and CD8 fractions, and dextramer-positive and dextramer-negative fractions. Synthesis of TCR cDNA relied on 5'RACE template switching, a step that introduced a universal primer site along with unique molecular identifiers. Priming of cDNA synthesis was performed from both the TCR alpha and TCR beta constant segments. Two PCR steps were used to amplify libraries, with sample barcodes and sequencing adapters being added in the second step. Sequencing of libraries was done on Illumina HiSeq 2500 (2x100 bp) or NovaSeq (2x150 bp). The authors' pipeline ran thus. MIGEC was used to demultiplex reads and collapse the reads into UMI consensus sequences, and MiXCR was used for V(D)J alignment. Using edgeR on replicate PBMC samples, clonotypes were called vaccine-responding if FDR was below 0.01 and the log2 fold change was above 5 up to day 15. Bulk clonotypes were assigned CD4 or CD8 identity according to which sequenced CD4 or CD8 repertoire held them at higher abundance. The public sequencing data were trimmed at Q25 with fastp and processed into clonotypes with MiXCR by TCRdb, which kept only in-frame beta chains. Each CDR3 protein appears once, grouped with its most common genes and DNA. The authors' filters were not applied to this entry. This sample is represented by around 340,000 distinct CDR3 sequences; 8.7% of them were singletons. The ten top clones hold under 20% of the sample.

V is trimmed back by 3 bases and J by 5 bases, and the junction contains 9 bases that no gene match accounts for. The cysteine opens and the phenylalanine closes a CDR3 of 15 amino acids. Left in the record is the CDR3 DNA by itself, 45 bases read in frame from the first base. For CDR1 and CDR2, the germline V gene lists MGHRA and YSYEKL. The rearranged chain carries TRBV4-1 and TRBJ2-5, and 7 bases in between align with TRBD1. The TCR sequence derives from a man between 18 and 29 years old who received the YFV17D yellow fever vaccine. This specimen was PBMCs, taken on the day of the first yellow fever vaccination. The CDR3 is CASSQAPTGYETQYF. The sequence in DNA is TGCGCCAGCAGCCAGGCTCCGACAGGGTACGAGACCCAGTACTTC.